The entry below gives a single TCR beta chain sequence along with its context. Its specificity is not known. The germline V and J ends were trimmed by 0 bases and 13 bases, with 13 bases remaining between them. Germline V CDR1 and CDR2: SGHTA, FQGNSA. This CDR3 has 13 residues. Clones were read by immunoSEQ multiplex PCR, and TCRdb kept only the in-frame ones, dropping some. The table has over 1.5 million clones, 95% to 99% seen once. These data belong to a study of shared clonotypes between healthy human individuals. Study-wide background: CD4 naive and CD4 memory each took three plates per donor, while CD8 naive took two and CD8 memory one.

Study-wide points: What limited the represented genetic and exposure-history diversity was the small number of donors. Generation probabilities were higher for clonotypes shared across all four sorted-subset donors than for unshared ones.

This TCR derives from a young man in good health. Sequencing was carried out using naive CD4+ T cells sorted from blood. Subset of the sample: CD45RA+ positively selected. The chain joins TRBV7-2 to TRBJ2-1; D ambiguous. CDR3: CASSLAGTRNQFF. As DNA, the CDR3 is TGTGCCAGCAGCTTAGCTGGTACCCGCAACCAGTTCTTC.